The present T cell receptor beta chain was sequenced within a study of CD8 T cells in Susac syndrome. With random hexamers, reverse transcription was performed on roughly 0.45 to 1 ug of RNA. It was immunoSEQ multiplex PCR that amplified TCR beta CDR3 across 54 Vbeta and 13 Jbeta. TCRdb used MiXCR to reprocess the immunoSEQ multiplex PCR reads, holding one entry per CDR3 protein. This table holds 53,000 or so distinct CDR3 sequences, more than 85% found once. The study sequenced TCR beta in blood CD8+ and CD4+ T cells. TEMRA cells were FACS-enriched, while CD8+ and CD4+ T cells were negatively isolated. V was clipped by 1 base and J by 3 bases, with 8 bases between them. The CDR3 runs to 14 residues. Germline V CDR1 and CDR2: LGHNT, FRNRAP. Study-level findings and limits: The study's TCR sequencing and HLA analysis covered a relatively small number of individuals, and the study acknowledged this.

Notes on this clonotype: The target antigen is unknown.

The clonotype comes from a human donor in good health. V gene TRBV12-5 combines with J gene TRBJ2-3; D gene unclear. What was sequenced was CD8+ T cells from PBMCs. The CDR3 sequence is CASGLDDGTDTQYF. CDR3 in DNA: TGTGCTAGTGGTTTGGACGACGGTACAGATACGCAGTATTTT.